This TCR beta chain was found in a study of blood T cell repertoires in COVID-19. The length of the CDR3 is 16 residues. CDR1 SEHNR and CDR2 FQNEAQ come from the germline V gene (reference sequence). Trimming cost V 0 bases and J 2 bases, with 13 bases left between them. Ages ranged from 18 to 89 years, with residence in approximately 25 US areas. Each participant's cohort was designated according to participant-reported clinical history. Contact with a PCR-confirmed or clinician-diagnosed COVID-19 case occurred within 2 weeks of entry. In the authors' workflow: Estimation of nucleated cell counts relied on the amplification of reference gene primers. The method was immunoSEQ multiplex PCR; TCRdb's version includes in-frame clones alone and lacks a portion of them. Clone size and V and J calls were adopted from that table, with D and trimming inferred from the DNA. The sample contains a few hundred thousand clones, about 85% of which appear only once.

Sample: PBMCs or T cells enriched from blood (not recorded which). This clonotype was sampled from a woman aged 50 to 65 who had been exposed to COVID-19. The gene calls are TRBV7-9 and TRBJ1-2; D might be TRBD1 (6 bases). CDR3 in DNA: TGTGCCAGCAGCTTAGCCCCAGGGGCGAAGAACTATGGCTACACCTTC. This encodes CASSLAPGAKNYGYTF.